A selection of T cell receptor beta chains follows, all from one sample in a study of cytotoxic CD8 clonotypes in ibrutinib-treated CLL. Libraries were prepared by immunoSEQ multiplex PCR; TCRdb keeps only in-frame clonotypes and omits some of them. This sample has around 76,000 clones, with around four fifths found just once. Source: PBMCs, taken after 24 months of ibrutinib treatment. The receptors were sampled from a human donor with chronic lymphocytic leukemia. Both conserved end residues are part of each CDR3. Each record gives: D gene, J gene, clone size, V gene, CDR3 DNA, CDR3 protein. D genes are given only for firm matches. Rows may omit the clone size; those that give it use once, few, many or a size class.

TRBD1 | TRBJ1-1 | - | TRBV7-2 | TGTGCCAGCAGCTCGGACAGGGGGGGATTGAACACTGAAGCTTTCTTT | CASSSDRGGLNTEAFF
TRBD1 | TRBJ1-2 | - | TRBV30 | TGTGCCTGGAACGGGGACAGGGGGCAATACGGCTACACCTTC | CAWNGDRGQYGYTF
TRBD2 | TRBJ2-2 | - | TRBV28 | TGTGCCAGCAGTCCTCTAGCGGGCTACACCGGGGAGCTGTTTTTT | CASSPLAGYTGELFF
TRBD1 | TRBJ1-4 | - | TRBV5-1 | TGCGCCAGCAGCTTGGCACCCAGGGGGACTAATGAAAAACTGTTTTTT | CASSLAPRGTNEKLFF
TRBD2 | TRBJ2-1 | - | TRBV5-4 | TGTGCCAGCAGCTCAGATCTAGCGGGAAGTGGTAATGAGCAGTTCTTC | CASSSDLAGSGNEQFF
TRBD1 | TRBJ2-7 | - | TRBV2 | TGTGCCGGAGGGACAGGGAACTCCTACGAGCAGTACTTC | CAGGTGNSYEQYF
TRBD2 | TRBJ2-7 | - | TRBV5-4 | TGTGCCAGCAGCCTAGCGGGAGCACCCAACGAGCAGTACTTC | CASSLAGAPNEQYF
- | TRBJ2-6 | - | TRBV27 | TGTGCCAGCAGTTTATGGGGCGGGCGTGGGGCCAACGTCCTGACTTTC | CASSLWGGRGANVLTF
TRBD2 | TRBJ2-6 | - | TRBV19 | TGTGCCAGTAGGCCCGGGGCGGGGGACTCTGGGGCCAACGTCCTGACTTTC | CASRPGAGDSGANVLTF
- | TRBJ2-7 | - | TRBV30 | TGTGCCTGGAGTGTACGGGACACAGCACAGTACTTC | CAWSVRDTAQYF
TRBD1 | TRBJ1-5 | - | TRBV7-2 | TGTGCCAGCAGCGCCGGGACAGGGTCCCAGCCCCAGCATTTT | CASSAGTGSQPQHF
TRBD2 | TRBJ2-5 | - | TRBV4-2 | TGTGCCAGCAGCCAATATGTGGGAGGGCAAAAAGAGACCCAGTACTTC | CASSQYVGGQKETQYF
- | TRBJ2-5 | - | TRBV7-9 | TGTGCCAGCAGCACCCCACCTAACTCAGAGACCCAGTACTTC | CASSTPPNSETQYF
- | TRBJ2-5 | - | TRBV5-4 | TGTGCCAGCAGCTCGGGAGCAAGTGAGACCCAGTACTTC | CASSSGASETQYF
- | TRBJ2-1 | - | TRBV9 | TGTGCCAGCAGCGTAAGTCGGAACAATGAGCAGTTCTTC | CASSVSRNNEQFF
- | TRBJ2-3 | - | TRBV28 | TGTGCCAGCAGTCCCCTGGGAGGTTTCACAGATACGCAGTATTTT | CASSPLGGFTDTQYF
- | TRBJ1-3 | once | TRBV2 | TGTGCCAGCAAGCAGGGATCTGGAAACACCATATATTTT | CASKQGSGNTIYF
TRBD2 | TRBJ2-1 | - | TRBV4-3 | TGCGCCAGCAGCCATCACAGGGAACTAGCGGGAGCCAGCAATGAGCAGTTCTTC | CASSHHRELAGASNEQFF
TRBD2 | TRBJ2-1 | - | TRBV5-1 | TGCGCCAGCAGCCCGCCTAGGGAGCGGGGGGGAGGGGATGAGCAGTTCTTC | CASSPPRERGGGDEQFF
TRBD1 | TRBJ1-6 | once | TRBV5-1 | TGCGCCAGCAGCCCGACGGGACAGGGTACCTCACCCCTCCACTTT | CASSPTGQGTSPLHF
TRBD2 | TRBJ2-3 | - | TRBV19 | TGTGCCAGTAGGGAACGGGGTAGCGGGAGTGGAGATACGCAGTATTTT | CASRERGSGSGDTQYF
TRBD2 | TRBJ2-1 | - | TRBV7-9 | TGTGCCAGCAGCTCAGGCGGACTAGCGATTTATGAGCAGTTCTTC | CASSSGGLAIYEQFF
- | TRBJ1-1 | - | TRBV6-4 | TGTGCCAGCAGTGAAAGGGTAGAAGCTTTCTTT | CASSERVEAFF
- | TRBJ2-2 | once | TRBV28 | TGTGCCAGCAGCTGGCGGAGGGAGCTGTTTTTT | CASSWRRELFF
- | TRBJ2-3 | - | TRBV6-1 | TGTGCCAGCAGTGTGGGCGGTCTCACAGATACGCAGTATTTT | CASSVGGLTDTQYF
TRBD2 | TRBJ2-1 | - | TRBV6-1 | TGTGCCAGCAGTGGCGGGACTAGCGGGAGGAATGAGCAGTTCTTC | CASSGGTSGRNEQFF
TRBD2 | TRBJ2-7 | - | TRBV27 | TGTGCCAGCAGTTCCCCGGGACTAGCGGACTACGAGCAGTACTTC | CASSSPGLADYEQYF
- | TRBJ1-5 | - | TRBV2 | TGTGCCAGCAGTGAGACGGGGCGCCAGCCCCAGCATTTT | CASSETGRQPQHF